Following are 30 T cell receptor beta chains from one sample sequenced in a study of neoadjuvant nivolumab and ipilimumab in lung cancer. Produced via immunoSEQ multiplex PCR; TCRdb's table is partial and in-frame only. Among 17,000 or so clones, 70% to 80% were seen once, and the ten largest hold roughly 8%. The material was tumor tissue, obtained after neoadjuvant nivolumab, alone or with ipilimumab, at or shortly before surgery. These receptors originate from an adult with non-small cell lung cancer.

The chain couples TRBV10-1 to TRBJ2-1; no clear D. V lost 4 bases and J lost 9, with 13 bases in between. The CDR3 totals 13 residues. Germline V gene lookup returns CDR1 WNHNN and CDR2 SYGVQD (reference sequence). CDR3 sequence reads: CASSGNSIREQFF. The CDR3 coding sequence is TGCGCCAGCAGTGGAAATAGCATCCGTGAGCAGTTCTTC.

The rearrangement links TRBV7-2 to TRBJ2-2, with TRBD2 matching over 9 bases. The CDR3 has 16 residues. Germline V lookup: CDR1 SGHTA, CDR2 FQGNSA. V lost 5 bases to trimming and J lost 5 bases; unmatched junction nucleotides: 9. CDR3 amino acids: CASSVRISGGTGELFF. The CDR3 DNA reads as TGTGCCAGCAGCGTAAGGATCAGCGGGGGGACCGGGGAGCTGTTTTTT.

The gene calls are TRBV5-6 and TRBJ2-7; possibly TRBD1 or TRBD2 for D (5 bases each). Trimming removed 0 bases from V and 0 bases from J, with 13 bases in between. The V gene's germline CDR1 is SGHDT and CDR2 YYEEEE. The CDR3 covers 16 residues. The DNA for the CDR3 is TGTGCCAGCAGCTTGGAGGGACCCTTGGGCTCCTACGAGCAGTACTTC. It codes for CASSLEGPLGSYEQYF. Together with reference TRBV5-6 and TRBJ2-7, the CDR3 gives the full variable domain: DAGVTQSPTHLIKTRGQQVTLRCSPKSGHDTVSWYQQALGQGPQFIFQYYEEEERQRGNFPDRFSGHQFPNYSSELNVNALLLGDSALYLCASSLEGPLGSYEQYFGPGTRLTVT.

The chain uses TRBV7-8 and TRBJ2-1; the match to TRBD2 covers 9 bases. Germline assignment: CDR1 SGHVS and CDR2 FQNEAQ. The trim removed 6 bases at V and 2 bases at J, leaving 8 bases unmatched. The CDR3 spans 16 residues. The CDR3 DNA reads as TGTGCCAGCAGTCCCTCAGCGGGGGGCCCCTACAATGAGCAGTTCTTC. Its translation: CASSPSAGGPYNEQFF.

Points on this clone: A much larger clone lies one base from this, so it may be a read error. The CDR3 nucleotides are TGTGCCAGCAGCCAAGACTCGGCGGGCCCTGGCTACACCTTC. Translating gives CASSQDSAGPGYTF. The chain couples TRBV5-5 to TRBJ1-2, with no clear D. The CDR3 extends over 14 amino acids. CDR1 and CDR2 (germline): SGHKS, YYEKEE (reference sequence). The V end lost 4 bases, the J end lost 7 bases, and 17 bases lay between the germline ends.

This sequence joins TRBV2 and TRBJ1-2, with TRBD1 as a possible D gene (5 bases). Germline CDR1 reads SNHLY; CDR2 reads FYNNEI. Trimming took off 3 bases at V and 6 bases at J, with 20 bases between the two ends. The CDR3 sequence is 16 residues long. Here the CDR3 DNA reads TGTGCCAGCAGTGACCCAGACAGTTCAACTGGGGATGGCTACACCTTC. Translated: CASSDPDSSTGDGYTF.

The chain is built from TRBV7-2 and TRBJ1-1; TRBD1 aligns across 10 bases. The CDR3 sequence is 17 residues long. The ends lost 5 bases at V and 3 bases at J; junction bases unmatched: 12. Germline V CDR1 and CDR2: SGHTA, FQGNSA. The CDR3 bases are TGTGCCAGCAGCCTGAGGGGACAGGGGATCGGAGACACTGAAGCTTTCTTT. Translation gives CASSLRGQGIGDTEAFF.

This rearrangement joins TRBV27 to TRBJ2-7, with D perhaps matching TRBD1 (6 bases). From germline, CDR1 is MNHEY and CDR2 SMNVEV (reference sequence). Trimming removed 2 bases at V and 1 base at J, with 12 bases between. The CDR3 sequence is 15 residues long. In DNA form, the CDR3 reads TGTGCCAGCAGTTTAAGGTCAGGGGAATCCTACGAGCAGTACTTC. Its protein product is CASSLRSGESYEQYF.

The chain is built from TRBV6-5 and TRBJ2-4; D is possibly TRBD2 (5 bases). Trimming cost V 5 bases and J 4 bases, with 12 bases left between them. CDR1 MNHEY and CDR2 SVGAGI come from the germline V gene. The CDR3 length is 14 residues. The CDR3 DNA reads as TGTGCCAGCAGTGAGCCGGGAAATAAAAACATTCAGTACTTC. It is translated as CASSEPGNKNIQYF.

The V and J genes are TRBV7-6 and TRBJ2-3; D is unresolved. Germline CDR1 reads SGHVS; CDR2 reads FNYEAQ. This CDR3 has 15 residues. Trimming shortened V by 1 base and J by 0 bases, and 8 bases separated the two germline ends. The CDR3 coding sequence is TGTGCCAGCAGCTTAGGAAGTTCTAGCACAGATACGCAGTATTTT. Its protein is CASSLGSSSTDTQYF.

V is TRBV6-6 and J is TRBJ1-4; TRBD1 might be the D (6 bases). The CDR3 is 12 amino acids. V was shortened by 6 bases and J by 7 bases, with 9 bases between the two germline ends. The germline V gene encodes CDR1 MNHNY and CDR2 SVGAGI (reference sequence). For the CDR3, the DNA is TGTGCCAGCAGACAGGGAGTTGAAAAACTGTTTTTT. Translated: CASRQGVEKLFF.

This clone is medium-sized in the sample. The rearrangement joins TRBV2 to TRBJ1-2; D is undetermined. V lost 1 base to trimming and J lost 6 bases, with 9 bases between them. The germline V gene encodes CDR1 SNHLY and CDR2 FYNNEI. There are 13 residues in the CDR3. For the CDR3, the DNA is TGTGCCAGCAGTGAAGATGGTTGGGATGGCTACACCTTC. It translates to CASSEDGWDGYTF.

This clone has more than one count but fewer than ten. The chain carries TRBV7-9 and TRBJ2-2; the match to TRBD1 covers 7 bases. Germline V gene data show CDR1 as SEHNR and CDR2 as FQNEAQ (reference sequence). This CDR3 has 17 amino acids. V was pared by 1 base and J by 1 base, with 6 bases of the junction left unmatched. The CDR3: CASSLVGRQGNTGELFF. CDR3 in DNA: TGTGCCAGCAGCTTAGTAGGTCGACAGGGGAACACCGGGGAGCTGTTTTTT.

The V and J genes are TRBV29-1 and TRBJ2-1; D gene ambiguous. CDR1 SQVTM and CDR2 ANQGSEA come from the germline V gene. The germline V and J ends were trimmed by 6 bases and 7 bases, with 19 bases remaining between them. The CDR3 runs to 14 residues. The CDR3 DNA follows: TGCAGCGTCCTGCGTGACGGGTATGTGAATGAGCAGTTCTTC. As protein: CSVLRDGYVNEQFF.

The J gene is TRBJ2-3, the V gene TRBV11-1, with D perhaps TRBD2 (6 bases). The CDR3 runs to 17 residues. The V and J ends lost 2 bases and 0 bases respectively, with 15 bases between them. Germline V gene data show CDR1 as SGHAT and CDR2 as FQDESV (reference sequence). The CDR3 nucleotides read TGTGCCAGCAGCTTAATGGGGCGGGGTACGAGCACAGATACGCAGTATTTT. Translated: CASSLMGRGTSTDTQYF.

The rearrangement links TRBV6-5 to TRBJ1-1, with TRBD1 identical over 11 bases. The CDR3 is 11 amino acids. The ends lost 5 bases at V and 12 bases at J; junction bases unmatched: 2. CDR1 and CDR2 from the germline V gene are MNHEY and SVGAGI. Here the CDR3 reads CASSEDRGPFF. DNA of the CDR3: TGTGCCAGCAGTGAGGACAGGGGGCCTTTCTTT.

Details on this clone: The DNA is omitted, as the CDR3 cannot be located on it reliably, and the CDR3 follows TCRdb's listing. CDR3 sequence reads: CAWGTGTGKEGF. This chain uses TRBV30 with TRBJ1-2; the table's D call of TRBD1 was not tested on the DNA. Germline V gives CDR1 GTSNPN, CDR2 SVGIG (reference sequence). The CDR3 contains 12 residues when both ends are counted.

This clone turned up a few times. The chain uses TRBV9 and TRBJ1-5; D may be TRBD1 (6 bases). The V end was cut by 4 bases, the J end by 6 bases, with 11 bases between. The CDR3 is 13 residues long. Germline-derived CDR1 and CDR2 are SGDLS and YYNGEE. The CDR3 here is CASSLGGSQPQHF. CDR3 coding DNA: TGTGCCAGCAGCTTAGGGGGGTCTCAGCCCCAGCATTTT.

The chain combines TRBV5-6 with TRBJ2-5; the D gene is possibly TRBD1 (5 bases). The CDR3 length is 14 residues. The V end lost 2 bases, the J end lost 4 bases, and 12 bases lay between the germline ends. Germline V CDR1 and CDR2: SGHDT, YYEEEE. The CDR3 reads CASSLPRVRETQYF. The CDR3 nucleotides read TGTGCCAGCAGCTTACCCAGGGTGCGAGAGACCCAGTACTTC.

V usage is TRBV7-3 and J usage is TRBJ1-1; unclear D gene. The CDR3 runs to 13 residues. Germline CDR1 and CDR2: SGHTA and FQGTGA. V was clipped by 3 bases and J by 5 bases, with 10 bases between them. The CDR3 region is CASSFSRHTEAFF. CDR3 nucleotides: TGTGCCAGCAGCTTTTCCAGGCATACTGAAGCTTTCTTT.

The chain employs TRBV5-1 and TRBJ2-2; D gene uncertain. Germline V gene lookup returns CDR1 SGHRS and CDR2 YFSETQ. V lost 0 bases, J lost 4 bases, and 7 bases lay in between. The length of the CDR3 is 14 residues. DNA of the CDR3: TGCGCCAGCAGCTTGGAATTGGGCACCGGGGAGCTGTTTTTT. It codes for CASSLELGTGELFF.

The chain recombines TRBV6-1 with TRBJ1-5; tentatively, D is TRBD1 (5 bases). Per germline, CDR1 MNHNS and CDR2 SASEGT. The CDR3 contains 14 residues. The germline V and J ends were trimmed by 3 bases and 6 bases, with 12 bases remaining between them. This CDR3 is CASSDGQGSQPQHF. The CDR3 DNA reads as TGTGCCAGCAGTGACGGGCAGGGAAGTCAGCCCCAGCATTTT.

The chain links TRBV7-6 to TRBJ1-3; 7 nucleotides line up with TRBD1. This CDR3 contains 16 residues. Germline-derived CDR1 and CDR2 are SGHVS and FNYEAQ. Trimming removed 2 bases from V and 0 bases from J; junction bases left unmatched: 4. DNA for the CDR3: TGTGCCAGCAGCTTACCAACAGGGGCCTCTGGAAACACCATATATTTT. It translates to CASSLPTGASGNTIYF.

V usage is TRBV6-5 and J usage is TRBJ1-1; unclear D gene. CDR3 length: 14 amino acids. CDR1 MNHEY and CDR2 SVGAGI come from the germline V gene. V lost 2 bases, J lost 1 base, and 8 bases lay in between. CDR3 sequence: CASSYAGKNTEAFF. As DNA, the CDR3 is TGTGCCAGCAGTTACGCGGGGAAGAACACTGAAGCTTTCTTT.

A few counts support this clone. V is TRBV6-5 and J is TRBJ1-1; 7 bases are a match to TRBD1. CDR1 MNHEY and CDR2 SVGAGI come from the germline V gene. CDR3 length: 11 residues. With 6 bases clipped from V and 11 bases from J, the junction kept 6 bases outside the gene matches. CDR3 DNA: TGTGCCAGCAGAGAGGGGGCGCTTGCTTTCTTT. It yields the protein CASREGALAFF.

This rearrangement joins TRBV7-2 to TRBJ2-3; TRBD2 agrees at 10 bases. From germline, CDR1 is SGHTA and CDR2 FQGNSA. Trimming removed 6 bases from V and 6 bases from J; junction bases left unmatched: 12. CDR3 length: 16 residues. CDR3 protein: CASSGARTSGRDTQYF. CDR3 DNA: TGTGCCAGCAGTGGGGCACGGACTAGCGGTAGGGATACGCAGTATTTT.

V usage is TRBV5-4 and J usage is TRBJ2-3; D is possibly TRBD2 (6 bases). The V gene's germline CDR1 is SGHNT and CDR2 YYREEE (reference sequence). V was cut by 0 bases and J by 4 bases, with 9 bases left in between. This CDR3 has 14 amino acids. The CDR3 sequence: CASSLDWEADTQYF. The CDR3 region has the DNA TGTGCCAGCAGCTTGGACTGGGAGGCAGATACGCAGTATTTT.

The rearrangement links TRBV7-2 to TRBJ2-3; D possibly corresponds to TRBD2 (5 bases). The germline CDR1 and CDR2 sequences are SGHTA and FQGNSA. V gave up 3 bases and J gave up 2 bases, with 12 bases separating them. The CDR3 has 15 amino acids. In nucleotides, the CDR3 is TGTGCCAGCAGCTTTAGTCCCCGGGACACAGATACGCAGTATTTT. Translated, it gives CASSFSPRDTDTQYF. Filled out from reference TRBV7-2 and TRBJ2-3, the complete variable domain reads GAGVSQSPSNKVTEKGKDVELRCDPISGHTALYWYRQSLGQGLEFLIYFQGNSAPDKSGLPSDRFSAERTGGSVSTLTIQRTQQEDSAVYLCASSFSPRDTDTQYFGPGTRLTVL.

The genes are TRBV6-1 and TRBJ2-3; TRBD2 matches at 11 bases. J gave up 8 bases and V 1 base, and 11 bases lay outside the gene matches. CDR3 length: 17 residues. CDR1 is MNHNS, CDR2 SASEGT, per germline. In DNA form, the CDR3 reads TGTGCCAGCAGTGAAGGTACTAGCGGGGGTTCTATGGGTACGCAGTATTTT. Encoded protein: CASSEGTSGGSMGTQYF.

The chain has TRBV27 and TRBJ1-2; 8 nucleotides agree with TRBD1. Germline V gives CDR1 MNHEY, CDR2 SMNVEV (reference sequence). The CDR3 contains 13 residues. The trim removed 5 bases at V and 3 bases at J, leaving 2 bases unmatched. CDR3 in amino acids: CASSPTGDYGYTF. The CDR3 DNA is TGTGCCAGCAGTCCGACAGGGGACTATGGCTACACCTTC.